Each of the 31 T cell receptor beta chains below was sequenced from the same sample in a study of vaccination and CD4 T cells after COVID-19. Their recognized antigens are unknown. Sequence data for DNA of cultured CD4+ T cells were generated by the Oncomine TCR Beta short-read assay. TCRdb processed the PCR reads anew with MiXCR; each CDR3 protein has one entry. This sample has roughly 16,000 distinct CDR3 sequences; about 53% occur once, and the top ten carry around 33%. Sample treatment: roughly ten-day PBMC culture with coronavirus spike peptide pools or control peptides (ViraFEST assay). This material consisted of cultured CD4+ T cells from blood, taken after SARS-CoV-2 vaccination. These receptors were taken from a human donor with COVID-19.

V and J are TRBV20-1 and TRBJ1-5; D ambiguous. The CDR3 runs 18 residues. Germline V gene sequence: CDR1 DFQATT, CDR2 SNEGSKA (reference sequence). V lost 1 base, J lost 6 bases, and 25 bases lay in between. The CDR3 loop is CSARVYDTARTLSQPQHF. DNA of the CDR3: TGCAGTGCTAGAGTTTACGACACCGCTAGGACCCTAAGTCAGCCCCAGCATTTT.

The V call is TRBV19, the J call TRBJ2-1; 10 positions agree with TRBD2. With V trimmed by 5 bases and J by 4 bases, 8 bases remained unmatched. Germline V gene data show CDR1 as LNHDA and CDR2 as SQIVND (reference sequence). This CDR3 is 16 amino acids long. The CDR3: CASSALLAGAYNEQFF. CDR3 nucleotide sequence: TGTGCCAGTAGTGCCCTTCTAGCGGGGGCTTACAATGAGCAGTTCTTC.

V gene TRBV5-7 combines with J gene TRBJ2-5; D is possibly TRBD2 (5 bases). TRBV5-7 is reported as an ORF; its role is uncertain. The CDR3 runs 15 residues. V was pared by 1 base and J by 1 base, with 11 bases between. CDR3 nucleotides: TGTGCCAGCAGCTTGTTCGGGAATCTCCAAGAGACCCAGTACTTC. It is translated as CASSLFGNLQETQYF.

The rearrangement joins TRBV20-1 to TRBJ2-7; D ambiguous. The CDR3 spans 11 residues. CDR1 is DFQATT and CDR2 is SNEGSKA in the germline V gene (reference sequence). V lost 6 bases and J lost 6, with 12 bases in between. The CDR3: CSANPSGEQYF. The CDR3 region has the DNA TGCAGTGCCAACCCCTCAGGCGAGCAGTACTTC.

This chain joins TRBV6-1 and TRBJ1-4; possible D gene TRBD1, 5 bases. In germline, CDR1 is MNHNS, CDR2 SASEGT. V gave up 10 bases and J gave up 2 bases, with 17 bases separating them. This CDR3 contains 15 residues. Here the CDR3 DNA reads TGTGCCACCCTCCTGCAGGGTTCCACTAATGAAAAACTGTTTTTT. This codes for CATLLQGSTNEKLFF.

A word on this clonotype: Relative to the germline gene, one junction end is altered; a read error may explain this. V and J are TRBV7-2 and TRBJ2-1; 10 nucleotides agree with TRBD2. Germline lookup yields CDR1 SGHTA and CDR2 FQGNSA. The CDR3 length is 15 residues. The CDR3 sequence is CASSIAGGPVYEQFF. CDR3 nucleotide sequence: TGTGCCAGCAGCATAGCGGGGGGCCCTGTCTATGAGCAGTTCTTC.

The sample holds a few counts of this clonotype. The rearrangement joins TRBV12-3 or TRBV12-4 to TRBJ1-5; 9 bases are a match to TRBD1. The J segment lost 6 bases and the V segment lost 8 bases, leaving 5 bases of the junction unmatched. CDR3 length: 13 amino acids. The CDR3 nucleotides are TGTGCCAGCGGAACAGGGGGCCCTCAGCCCCAGCATTTT. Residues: CASGTGGPQPQHF.

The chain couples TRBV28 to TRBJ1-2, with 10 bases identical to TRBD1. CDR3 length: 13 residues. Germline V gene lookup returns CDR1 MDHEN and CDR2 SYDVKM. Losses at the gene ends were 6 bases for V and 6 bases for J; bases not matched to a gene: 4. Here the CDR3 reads CASRYDRGHGYTF. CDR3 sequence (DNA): TGTGCCAGCAGGTATGACAGGGGGCATGGCTACACCTTC.

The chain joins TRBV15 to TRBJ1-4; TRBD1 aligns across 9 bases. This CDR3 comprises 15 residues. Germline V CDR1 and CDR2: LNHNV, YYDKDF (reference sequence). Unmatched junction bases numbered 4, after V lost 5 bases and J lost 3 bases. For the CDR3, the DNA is TGTGCCACCAGCGCCCGGACAGGGGCTAATGAAAAACTGTTTTTT. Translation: CATSARTGANEKLFF. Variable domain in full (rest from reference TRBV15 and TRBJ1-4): DAMVIQNPRYQVTQFGKPVTLSCSQTLNHNVMYWYQQKSSQAPKLLFHYYDKDFNNEADTPDNFQSRRPNTSFCFLDIRSPGLGDTAMYLCATSARTGANEKLFFGSGTQLSVL.

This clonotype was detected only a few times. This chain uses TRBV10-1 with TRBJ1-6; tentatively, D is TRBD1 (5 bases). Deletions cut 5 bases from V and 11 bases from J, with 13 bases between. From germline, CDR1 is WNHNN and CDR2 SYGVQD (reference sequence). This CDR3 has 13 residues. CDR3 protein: CASSSGISAPLHF. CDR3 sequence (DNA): TGCGCCAGCAGTTCAGGGATTTCAGCACCCCTCCACTTT.

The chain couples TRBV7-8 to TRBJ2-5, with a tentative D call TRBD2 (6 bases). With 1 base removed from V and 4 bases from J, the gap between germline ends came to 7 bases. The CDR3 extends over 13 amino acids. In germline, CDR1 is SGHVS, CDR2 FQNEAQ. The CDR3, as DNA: TGTGCCAGCAGCTTAGAACTAGCAGAGACCCAGTACTTC. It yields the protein CASSLELAETQYF.

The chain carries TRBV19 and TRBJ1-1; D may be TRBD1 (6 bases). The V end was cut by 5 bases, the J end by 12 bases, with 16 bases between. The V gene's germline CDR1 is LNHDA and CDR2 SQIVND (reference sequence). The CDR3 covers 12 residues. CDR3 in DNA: TGTGCCAGTAGTCCTCGAGAAGGACAGACTTTCTTT. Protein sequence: CASSPREGQTFF.

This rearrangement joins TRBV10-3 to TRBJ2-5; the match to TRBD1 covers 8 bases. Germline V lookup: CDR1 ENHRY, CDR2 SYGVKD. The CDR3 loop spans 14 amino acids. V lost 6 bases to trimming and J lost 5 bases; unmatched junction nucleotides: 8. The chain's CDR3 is CAISGLRQGETQYF. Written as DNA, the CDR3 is TGTGCCATCAGCGGACTTCGACAGGGGGAGACCCAGTACTTC.

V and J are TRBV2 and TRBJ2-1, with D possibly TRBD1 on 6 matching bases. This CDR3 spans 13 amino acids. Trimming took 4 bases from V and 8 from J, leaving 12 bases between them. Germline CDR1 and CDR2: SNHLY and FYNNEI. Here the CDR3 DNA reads TGTGCCAGCAGTGCGCAGGGGATGGATGAGCAGTTCTTC. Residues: CASSAQGMDEQFF.

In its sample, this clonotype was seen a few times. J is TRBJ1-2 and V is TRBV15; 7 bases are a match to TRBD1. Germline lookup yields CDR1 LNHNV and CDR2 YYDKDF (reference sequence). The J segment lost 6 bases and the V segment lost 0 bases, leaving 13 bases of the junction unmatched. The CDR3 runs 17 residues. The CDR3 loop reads CATSREGKTGSGNGYTF. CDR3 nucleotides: TGTGCCACCAGCAGAGAGGGGAAGACAGGGTCAGGGAATGGCTACACCTTC. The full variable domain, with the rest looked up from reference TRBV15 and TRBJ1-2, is DAMVIQNPRYQVTQFGKPVTLSCSQTLNHNVMYWYQQKSSQAPKLLFHYYDKDFNNEADTPDNFQSRRPNTSFCFLDIRSPGLGDTAMYLCATSREGKTGSGNGYTFGSGTRLTVV.

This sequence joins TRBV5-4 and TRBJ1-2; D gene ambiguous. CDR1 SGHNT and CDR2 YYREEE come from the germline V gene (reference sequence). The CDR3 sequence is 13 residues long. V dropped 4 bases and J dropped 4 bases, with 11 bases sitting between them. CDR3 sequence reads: CASSGLRTYGYTF. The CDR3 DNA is TGTGCCAGCAGCGGCCTCCGGACCTATGGCTACACCTTC. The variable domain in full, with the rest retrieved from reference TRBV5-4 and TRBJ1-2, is ETGVTQSPTHLIKTRGQQVTLRCSSQSGHNTVSWYQQALGQGPQFIFQYYREEENGRGNFPPRFSGLQFPNYSSELNVNALELDDSALYLCASSGLRTYGYTFGSGTRLTVV.

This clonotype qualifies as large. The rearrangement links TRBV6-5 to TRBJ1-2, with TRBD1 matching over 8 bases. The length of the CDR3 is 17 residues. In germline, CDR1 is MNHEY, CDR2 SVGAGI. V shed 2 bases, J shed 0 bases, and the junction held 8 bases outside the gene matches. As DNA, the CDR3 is TGTGCCAGCAGTTACGGACAGGGCCGACATACTAACTATGGCTACACCTTC. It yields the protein CASSYGQGRHTNYGYTF.

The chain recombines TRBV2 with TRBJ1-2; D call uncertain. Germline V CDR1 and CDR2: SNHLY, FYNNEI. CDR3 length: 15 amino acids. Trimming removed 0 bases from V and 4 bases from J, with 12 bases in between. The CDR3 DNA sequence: TGTGCCAGCAGTGAAGCAGTTGGTGGGATCTATGGCTACACCTTC. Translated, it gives CASSEAVGGIYGYTF. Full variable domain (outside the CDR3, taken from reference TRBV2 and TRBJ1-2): EPEVTQTPSHQVTQMGQEVILRCVPISNHLYFYWYRQILGQKVEFLVSFYNNEISEKSEIFDDQFSVERPDGSNFTLKIRSTKLEDSAMYFCASSEAVGGIYGYTFGSGTRLTVV.

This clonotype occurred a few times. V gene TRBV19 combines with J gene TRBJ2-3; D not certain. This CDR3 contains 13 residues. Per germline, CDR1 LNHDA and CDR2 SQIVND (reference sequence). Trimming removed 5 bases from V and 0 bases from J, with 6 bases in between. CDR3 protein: CASSWSSTDTQYF. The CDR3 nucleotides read TGTGCCAGTAGTTGGTCTAGCACAGATACGCAGTATTTT. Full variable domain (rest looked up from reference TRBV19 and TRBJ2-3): DGGITQSPKYLFRKEGQNVTLSCEQNLNHDAMYWYRQDPGQGLRLIYYSQIVNDFQKGDIAEGYSVSREKKESFPLTVTSAQKNPTAFYLCASSWSSTDTQYFGPGTRLTVL.

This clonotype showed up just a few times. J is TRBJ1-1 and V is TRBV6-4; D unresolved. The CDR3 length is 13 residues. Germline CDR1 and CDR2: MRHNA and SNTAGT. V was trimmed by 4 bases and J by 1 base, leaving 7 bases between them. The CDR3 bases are TGTGCCAGCAGTGTGGAGGAGAACACTGAAGCTTTCTTT. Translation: CASSVEENTEAFF.

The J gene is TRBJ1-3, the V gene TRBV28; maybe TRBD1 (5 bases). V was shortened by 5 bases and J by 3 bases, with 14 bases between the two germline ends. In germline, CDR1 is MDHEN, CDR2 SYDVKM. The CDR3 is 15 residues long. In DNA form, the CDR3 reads TGTGCCAGCAGTCTGAGCCAGGGTATTGGAAACACCATATATTTT. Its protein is CASSLSQGIGNTIYF.

In nucleotides, the CDR3 is TGCAGTGCCCCCACAGATACGCAGTATTTT. Translating gives CSAPTDTQYF. The V call is TRBV20-1, the J call TRBJ2-3, with unresolved D. This CDR3 has 10 amino acids. Germline loops: CDR1 DFQATT, CDR2 SNEGSKA (reference sequence). Trimming cost V 6 bases and J 2 bases, with 3 bases left between them.

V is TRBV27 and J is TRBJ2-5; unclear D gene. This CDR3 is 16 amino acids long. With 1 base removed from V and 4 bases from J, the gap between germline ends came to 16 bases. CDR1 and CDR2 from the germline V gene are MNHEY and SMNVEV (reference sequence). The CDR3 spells CASSLFGFSSGETQYF. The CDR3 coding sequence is TGTGCCAGCAGTTTATTCGGGTTCAGTTCTGGAGAGACCCAGTACTTC.

CDR3 bases: TGTGCCAGCAGAATGGGCGGGTCTGGCCAGCCCCAGCATTTT. Translating it yields CASRMGGSGQPQHF. The chain combines TRBV28 with TRBJ1-5; D call uncertain. Trimming stripped 6 bases from V and 7 bases from J, with 16 bases between. This CDR3 has 14 amino acids. Germline V gene lookup returns CDR1 MDHEN and CDR2 SYDVKM.

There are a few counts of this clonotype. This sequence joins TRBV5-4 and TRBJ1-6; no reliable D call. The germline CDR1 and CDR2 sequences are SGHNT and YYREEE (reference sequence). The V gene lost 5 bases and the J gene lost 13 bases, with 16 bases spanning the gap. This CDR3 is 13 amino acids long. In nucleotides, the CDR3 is TGTGCCAGCAGGCCCGACTCCCCCGGGCCCCTCCACTTT. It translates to CASRPDSPGPLHF. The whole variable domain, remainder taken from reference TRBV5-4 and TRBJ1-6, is ETGVTQSPTHLIKTRGQQVTLRCSSQSGHNTVSWYQQALGQGPQFIFQYYREEENGRGNFPPRFSGLQFPNYSSELNVNALELDDSALYLCASRPDSPGPLHFGNGTRLTVT.

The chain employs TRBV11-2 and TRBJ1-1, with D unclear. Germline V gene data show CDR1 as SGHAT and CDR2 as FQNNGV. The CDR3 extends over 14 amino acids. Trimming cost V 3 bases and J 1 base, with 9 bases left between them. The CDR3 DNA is TGTGCCAGCAGCTTGGGCAGTCAGAACACTGAAGCTTTCTTT. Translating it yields CASSLGSQNTEAFF.

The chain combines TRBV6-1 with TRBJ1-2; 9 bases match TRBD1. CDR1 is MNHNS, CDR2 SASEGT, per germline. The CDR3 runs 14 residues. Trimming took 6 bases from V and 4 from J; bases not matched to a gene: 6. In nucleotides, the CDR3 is TGTGCCAGCAGACCCACAGGGGGCGGCTATGGCTACACCTTC. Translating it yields CASRPTGGGYGYTF.

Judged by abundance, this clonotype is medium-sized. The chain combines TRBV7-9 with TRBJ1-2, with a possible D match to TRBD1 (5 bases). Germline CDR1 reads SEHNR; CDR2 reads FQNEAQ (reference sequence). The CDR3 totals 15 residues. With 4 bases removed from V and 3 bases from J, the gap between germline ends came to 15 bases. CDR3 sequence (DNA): TGTGCCAGCAGCTCGTACCAGGGTGATGACTATGGCTACACCTTC. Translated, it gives CASSSYQGDDYGYTF.

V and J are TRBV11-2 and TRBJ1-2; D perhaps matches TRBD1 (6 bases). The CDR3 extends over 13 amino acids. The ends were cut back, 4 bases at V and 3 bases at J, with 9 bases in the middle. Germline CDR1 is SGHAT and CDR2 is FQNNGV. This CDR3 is CASSSTGHYGYTF. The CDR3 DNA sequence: TGTGCCAGCAGCTCAACAGGGCACTATGGCTACACCTTC.

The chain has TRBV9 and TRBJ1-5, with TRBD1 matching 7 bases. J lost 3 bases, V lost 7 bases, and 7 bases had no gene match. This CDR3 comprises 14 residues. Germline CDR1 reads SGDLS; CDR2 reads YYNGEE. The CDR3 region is CASATGVNNQPQHF. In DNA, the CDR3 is TGTGCCAGCGCAACAGGGGTGAACAATCAGCCCCAGCATTTT.

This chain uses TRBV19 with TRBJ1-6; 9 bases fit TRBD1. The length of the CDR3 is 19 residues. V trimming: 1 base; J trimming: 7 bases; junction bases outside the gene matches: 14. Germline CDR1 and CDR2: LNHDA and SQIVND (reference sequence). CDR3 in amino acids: CASSIAGTGNLRANSPLHF. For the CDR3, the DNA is TGTGCCAGTAGTATAGCCGGGACAGGGAATTTGCGGGCCAATTCACCCCTCCACTTT.